Listed here are 16 T cell receptor beta chains from one sample, sequenced in a study of blood T cell repertoires in COVID-19. Profiling relied on immunoSEQ multiplex PCR, and the TCRdb table lists in-frame clones only, not all of them. The profile shows 400,000 or so clones, around 91% of them singletons. Sequenced material: peripheral blood. Receptors originate from a woman aged 40 to 50 with COVID-19, enrolled during active disease.

The chain combines TRBV5-4 with TRBJ2-7; tentatively, D is TRBD1 (6 bases). CDR3 length: 15 amino acids. The ends were cut back, 4 bases at V and 2 bases at J, with 16 bases in the middle. The germline V gene encodes CDR1 SGHNT and CDR2 YYREEE (reference sequence). CDR3 residues: CASSKGQTSTYEQYF. CDR3 in DNA: TGTGCCAGCAGCAAAGGACAGACGAGCACCTACGAGCAGTACTTC.

This clone was found a few times. The J gene is TRBJ2-7, the V gene TRBV7-9, with TRBD1 matching 7 bases. Germline V CDR1 and CDR2: SEHNR, FQNEAQ (reference sequence). This CDR3 has 11 amino acids. The junction had 6 bases not matched to a gene; V was cut back by 6 bases and J by 10 bases. The CDR3 DNA is TGTGCCAGCAGTTCCGGGACAGTACAGTACTTC. Translated, it gives CASSSGTVQYF.

The chain has TRBV7-9 and TRBJ1-5, with 9 bases lining up with TRBD1. V shed 1 base, J shed 4 bases, and the junction held 2 bases outside the gene matches. The CDR3 consists of 15 residues. Germline V gene lookup returns CDR1 SEHNR and CDR2 FQNEAQ (reference sequence). As DNA, the CDR3 is TGTGCCAGCAGCTTAGAGGGACAGGGTAATCAGCCCCAGCATTTT. This encodes CASSLEGQGNQPQHF.

The table lists this clone with a count of one. This chain links TRBV27 with TRBJ2-1; the D gene is possibly TRBD2 (6 bases). CDR1 MNHEY and CDR2 SMNVEV come from the germline V gene (reference sequence). This CDR3 comprises 16 residues. Trimming cost V 5 bases and J 10 bases, with 24 bases left between them. The CDR3 region has the DNA TGTGCCAGCAGTCCCGGGACTGACCCCGCAATGAGAGAGCAGTTCTTC. Its protein product is CASSPGTDPAMREQFF.

This chain connects TRBV7-9 to TRBJ1-4; no definite D call. Germline V gives CDR1 SEHNR, CDR2 FQNEAQ (reference sequence). The V end was cut by 2 bases, the J end by 6 bases, with 4 bases between. The CDR3 is 12 amino acids. The CDR3 here is CASSLTDEKLFF. DNA of the CDR3: TGTGCCAGCAGCTTAACGGATGAAAAACTGTTTTTT.

The gene calls are TRBV13 and TRBJ1-2; TRBD1 matches 8 bases. The CDR3 spans 14 residues. Unmatched junction bases numbered 4, after V lost 4 bases and J lost 3 bases. The germline V gene has CDR1 PRHDT and CDR2 FYEKMQ (reference sequence). The CDR3 sequence is CASSSRGLHYGYTF. CDR3 nucleotide sequence: TGTGCCAGCAGCTCCAGGGGGCTGCACTATGGCTACACCTTC. Looking up the rest from reference TRBV13 and TRBJ1-2 gives the full variable domain: AAGVIQSPRHLIKEKRETATLKCYPIPRHDTVYWYQQGPGQDPQFLISFYEKMQSDKGSIPDRFSAQQFSDYHSELNMSSLELGDSALYFCASSSRGLHYGYTFGSGTRLTVV.

This clone was seen only a few times. V and J are TRBV6-2 or TRBV6-3 and TRBJ2-5; 11 bases fit TRBD2. The length of the CDR3 is 15 residues. V was clipped by 5 bases and J by 5 bases; unmatched bases: 7. CDR1 MNHEY and CDR2 SVGEGT come from the germline V gene. The CDR3: CASSAASGGMETQYF. As DNA, the CDR3 is TGTGCCAGCAGTGCCGCTAGCGGGGGGATGGAGACCCAGTACTTC.

The J gene is TRBJ1-3, the V gene TRBV15; D not certain. CDR1 and CDR2 (germline): LNHNV, YYDKDF (reference sequence). The CDR3 covers 13 residues. Trimming pared 6 bases from V and 0 bases from J, leaving 6 bases between. This CDR3 is CATSLNSGNTIYF. CDR3 sequence (DNA): TGTGCCACCAGTTTAAACTCTGGAAACACCATATATTTT.

The chain has TRBV10-1 and TRBJ2-7; D unclear. The length of the CDR3 is 12 residues. V gave up 2 bases and J gave up 5 bases, with 7 bases separating them. Germline CDR1 reads WNHNN; CDR2 reads SYGVQD (reference sequence). DNA of the CDR3: TGCGCCAGCAGTGAGGGAGTCCACGAGCAGTACTTC. Residues: CASSEGVHEQYF.

The V and J genes are TRBV27 and TRBJ2-7; a weak D match, TRBD1 (5 bases). The CDR3 loop spans 13 amino acids. Germline CDR1 reads MNHEY; CDR2 reads SMNVEV (reference sequence). Trimming took 9 bases from V and 2 from J, leaving 14 bases between them. CDR3 DNA: TGTGCCAGTCGCTCGGACACAACCTACGAGCAGTACTTC. This codes for CASRSDTTYEQYF.

This chain uses TRBV20-1 with TRBJ2-3; no reliable D call. The V gene lost 6 bases and the J gene lost 2 bases, with 9 bases spanning the gap. The CDR3 is made up of 12 amino acids. Germline CDR1 DFQATT, CDR2 SNEGSKA (reference sequence). This chain's CDR3 is CSASPYTDTQYF. Written as DNA, the CDR3 is TGCAGTGCCAGTCCTTACACAGATACGCAGTATTTT.

CDR3 residues: CASSLTPQGFNEKLFF. The CDR3 coding sequence is TGTGCCAGCAGTTTAACCCCACAGGGATTTAATGAAAAACTGTTTTTT. The rearrangement uses TRBV28 and TRBJ1-4; D perhaps matches TRBD1 (6 bases). The V end was cut by 2 bases, the J end by 4 bases, with 14 bases between. The CDR3 sequence is 16 residues long. Germline CDR1 MDHEN, CDR2 SYDVKM.

This chain connects TRBV28 to TRBJ2-7, with D possibly being TRBD1 (5 bases). Deletions cut 6 bases from V and 1 base from J, with 13 bases between. In germline, CDR1 is MDHEN, CDR2 SYDVKM. The CDR3 loop spans 14 amino acids. CDR3 coding DNA: TGTGCCAGCAGCCCCAAGGGGTATTCCTACGAGCAGTACTTC. Amino acid sequence: CASSPKGYSYEQYF. The full variable domain, in which reference TRBV28 and TRBJ2-7 provide the parts outside the CDR3, is DVKVTQSSRYLVKRTGEKVFLECVQDMDHENMFWYRQDPGLGLRLIYFSYDVKMKEKGDIPEGYSVSREKKERFSLILESASTNQTSMYLCASSPKGYSYEQYFGPGTRLTVT.

This chain connects TRBV27 to TRBJ1-2, with 9 bases matching TRBD1. Germline CDR1 reads MNHEY; CDR2 reads SMNVEV (reference sequence). This CDR3 has 13 residues. V lost 3 bases and J lost 7; bases outside the gene matches: 3. The CDR3 is CASSLDRGGGYTF. The CDR3 nucleotides are TGTGCCAGCAGTTTGGACAGGGGAGGTGGCTACACCTTC.

In DNA, the CDR3 is TGTGCCAGCAGCTCCTACACCGGGGAGCTGTTTTTT. This translates into CASSSYTGELFF. This chain links TRBV7-2 with TRBJ2-2; unclear D gene. CDR3 size: 12 residues. V was cut by 4 bases and J by 3 bases, with 3 bases left in between. Germline CDR1 is SGHTA and CDR2 is FQGNSA. Combining the CDR3 with reference TRBV7-2 and TRBJ2-2 gives the whole variable domain GAGVSQSPSNKVTEKGKDVELRCDPISGHTALYWYRQSLGQGLEFLIYFQGNSAPDKSGLPSDRFSAERTGGSVSTLTIQRTQQEDSAVYLCASSSYTGELFFGEGSRLTVL.

This chain links TRBV11-2 with TRBJ1-3; unclear D gene. Trimming shortened V by 4 bases and J by 0 bases, and 7 bases separated the two germline ends. This CDR3 is 14 amino acids long. The V gene's germline CDR1 is SGHAT and CDR2 FQNNGV. Here the CDR3 DNA reads TGTGCCAGCAGCTCCGTATTCTCTGGAAACACCATATATTTT. Residues: CASSSVFSGNTIYF. The variable domain in full, with the rest retrieved from reference TRBV11-2 and TRBJ1-3, is EAGVAQSPRYKIIEKRQSVAFWCNPISGHATLYWYQQILGQGPKLLIQFQNNGVVDDSQLPKDRFSAERLKGVDSTLKIQPAKLEDSAVYLCASSSVFSGNTIYFGEGSWLTVV.